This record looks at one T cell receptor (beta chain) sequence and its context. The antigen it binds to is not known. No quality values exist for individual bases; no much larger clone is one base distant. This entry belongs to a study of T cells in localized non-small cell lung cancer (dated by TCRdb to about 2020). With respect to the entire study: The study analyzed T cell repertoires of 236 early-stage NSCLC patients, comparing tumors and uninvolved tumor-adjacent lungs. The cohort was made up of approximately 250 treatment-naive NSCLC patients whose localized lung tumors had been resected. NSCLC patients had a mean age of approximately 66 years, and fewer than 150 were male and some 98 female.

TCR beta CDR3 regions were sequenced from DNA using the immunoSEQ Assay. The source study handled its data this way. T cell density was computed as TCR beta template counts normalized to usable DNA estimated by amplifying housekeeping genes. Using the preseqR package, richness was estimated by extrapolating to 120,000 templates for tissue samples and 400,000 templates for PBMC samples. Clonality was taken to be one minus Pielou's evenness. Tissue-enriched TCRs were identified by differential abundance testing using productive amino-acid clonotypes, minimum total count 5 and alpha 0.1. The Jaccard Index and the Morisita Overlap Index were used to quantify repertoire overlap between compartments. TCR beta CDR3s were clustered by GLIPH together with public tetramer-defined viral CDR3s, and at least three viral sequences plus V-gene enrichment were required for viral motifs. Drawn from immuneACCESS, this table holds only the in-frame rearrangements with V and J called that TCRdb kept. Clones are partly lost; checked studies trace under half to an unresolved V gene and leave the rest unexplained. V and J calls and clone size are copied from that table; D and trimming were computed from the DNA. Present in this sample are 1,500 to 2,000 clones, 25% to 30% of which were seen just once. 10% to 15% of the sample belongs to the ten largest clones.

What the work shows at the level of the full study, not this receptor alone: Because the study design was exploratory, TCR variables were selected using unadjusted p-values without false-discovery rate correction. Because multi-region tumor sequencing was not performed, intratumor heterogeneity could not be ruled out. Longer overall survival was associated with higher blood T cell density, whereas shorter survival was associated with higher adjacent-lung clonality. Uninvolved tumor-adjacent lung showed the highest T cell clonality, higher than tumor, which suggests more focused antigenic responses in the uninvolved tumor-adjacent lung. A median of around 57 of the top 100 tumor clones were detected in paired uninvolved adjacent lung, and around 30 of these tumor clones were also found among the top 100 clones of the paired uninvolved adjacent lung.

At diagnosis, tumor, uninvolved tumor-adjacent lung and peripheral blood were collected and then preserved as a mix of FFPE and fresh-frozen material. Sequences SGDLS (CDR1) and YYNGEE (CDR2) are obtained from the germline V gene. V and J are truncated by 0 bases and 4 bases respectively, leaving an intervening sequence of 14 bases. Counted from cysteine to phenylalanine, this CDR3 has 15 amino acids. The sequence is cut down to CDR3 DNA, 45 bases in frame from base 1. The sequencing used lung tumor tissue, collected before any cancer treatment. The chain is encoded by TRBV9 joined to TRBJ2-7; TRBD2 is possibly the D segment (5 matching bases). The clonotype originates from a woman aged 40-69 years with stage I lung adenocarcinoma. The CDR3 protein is CASSVGAGAMYEQYF. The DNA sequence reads TGTGCCAGCAGCGTAGGGGCGGGCGCAATGTACGAGCAGTACTTC.